The 26 T cell receptor beta chains given below trace back to one sample, sequenced in a study of early T cells in non-severe SARS-CoV-2 infection. TCRdb itself ran the 5' RACE reads through MiXCR, one entry per CDR3 protein. The table shows approximately 28,000 distinct CDR3 sequences, with less than 5% occurring only once. Sequencing was carried out using whole blood. These receptor sequences come from an adult who was a healthcare worker with PCR-confirmed SARS-CoV-2 infection or an uninfected control (not recorded which).

This clonotype was detected ten times or more. V is TRBV27 and J is TRBJ1-4; the match to TRBD1 covers 8 bases. The CDR3 covers 15 residues. V lost 3 bases and J lost 5; bases outside the gene matches: 5. Germline V CDR1 and CDR2: MNHEY, SMNVEV (reference sequence). DNA of the CDR3: TGTGCCAGCAGTTTTCGGGACAGGTTAAATGAAAAACTGTTTTTT. Translation gives CASSFRDRLNEKLFF.

This clonotype was seen repeatedly, ten times or more. V is TRBV7-9 and J is TRBJ1-6, with a weak D call TRBD1 (6 bases). Trimming stripped 5 bases from V and 7 bases from J, with 15 bases between. Germline V lookup: CDR1 SEHNR, CDR2 FQNEAQ (reference sequence). CDR3 length equals 15 residues. The CDR3 is CASSAPRDKNSPLHF. The CDR3 DNA follows: TGTGCCAGCAGCGCTCCCCGGGACAAAAATTCACCCCTCCACTTT. Full variable domain (outside the CDR3, taken from reference TRBV7-9 and TRBJ1-6): DTGVSQNPRHKITKRGQNVTFRCDPISEHNRLYWYRQTLGQGPEFLTYFQNEAQLEKSRLLSDRFSAERPKGSFSTLEIQRTEQGDSAMYLCASSAPRDKNSPLHFGNGTRLTVT.

This clonotype showed up many times. The chain is built from TRBV4-1 and TRBJ2-7; D unclear. The CDR3 is made up of 15 amino acids. V was clipped by 0 bases and J by 10 bases, with 19 bases between them. CDR1 is MGHRA and CDR2 is YSYEKL in the germline V gene. CDR3 in amino acids: CASSQEGRPTERQYF. CDR3 sequence (DNA): TGCGCCAGCAGCCAAGAAGGACGACCTACTGAGCGCCAGTACTTC.

The table lists this clonotype with many counts. The chain joins TRBV7-6 to TRBJ2-1; D is ambiguous. This CDR3 has 14 residues. In germline, CDR1 is SGHVS, CDR2 FNYEAQ. V shed 0 bases and J shed 10 bases, with 13 bases lying between them. CDR3 sequence: CASSLASSGIEQFF. As DNA, the CDR3 is TGTGCCAGCAGCTTAGCCTCCTCCGGAATCGAGCAGTTCTTC.

DNA for the CDR3: TGTGCCAGCAGCTTACAGGGCGCTGAAGCTTTCTTT. This gives the protein CASSLQGAEAFF. This chain connects TRBV13 to TRBJ1-1, with D possibly matching TRBD1 (5 bases). The CDR3 loop spans 12 amino acids. CDR1 and CDR2 from the germline V gene are PRHDT and FYEKMQ (reference sequence). V was clipped by 2 bases and J by 6 bases, with 7 bases between them.

This clonotype was seen at least ten times. The chain combines TRBV29-1 with TRBJ2-7, with 10 bases matching TRBD2. With V trimmed by 2 bases and J by 0 bases, 1 base remained unmatched. CDR3 length: 14 amino acids. The germline V gene has CDR1 SQVTM and CDR2 ANQGSEA. The CDR3 is CSVELAGDSYEQYF. Written as DNA, the CDR3 is TGCAGCGTTGAACTAGCGGGGGACTCCTACGAGCAGTACTTC.

At least ten counts were recorded for this clonotype. The V call is TRBV24-1, the J call TRBJ2-7, with 13 bases fitting TRBD2. Germline CDR1 and CDR2: KGHDR and SFDVKD. There are 15 residues in the CDR3. Trimming removed 4 bases from V and 3 bases from J; junction bases left unmatched: 2. The CDR3 DNA follows: TGTGCCACCAGTGAGGGGACTAGCGGGGACTACGAGCAGTACTTC. Its protein product is CATSEGTSGDYEQYF.

This clonotype showed up many times. The V gene is TRBV12-3 or TRBV12-4, the J gene TRBJ2-7, with a weak D call TRBD1 (6 bases). Trimming shortened V by 2 bases and J by 3 bases, and 17 bases separated the two germline ends. This CDR3 comprises 16 residues. This chain's CDR3 is CASSLTQGFGFYEQYF. The CDR3 nucleotides read TGTGCCAGCAGTTTAACTCAGGGGTTTGGGTTCTACGAGCAGTACTTC.

This clonotype was counted at least ten times. The chain has TRBV2 and TRBJ1-6; D remains unclear. The V gene's germline CDR1 is SNHLY and CDR2 FYNNEI. V lost 10 bases to trimming and J lost 0 bases, with 10 bases between them. The CDR3 is 14 residues long. CDR3 region: CANKQSSYNSPLHF. The CDR3 DNA sequence: TGTGCCAACAAACAGAGCTCCTATAATTCACCCCTCCACTTT.

This clonotype was detected ten times or more. The rearrangement joins TRBV12-3 or TRBV12-4 to TRBJ1-2; the match to TRBD1 covers 8 bases. The CDR3 consists of 16 residues. V dropped 0 bases and J dropped 5; count of bases not matched to a gene: 8. In nucleotides, the CDR3 is TGTGCCAGCAGTTTAGCGCGAGGGGACAGGAGTTATGGCTACACCTTC. As protein: CASSLARGDRSYGYTF.

This clonotype occurred once. This may be a read error, as it is one base from a much larger clone. V is TRBV24-1 and J is TRBJ2-1; D remains ambiguous. Germline loops: CDR1 KGHDR, CDR2 SFDVKD. V gave up 5 bases and J gave up 0 bases, with 4 bases separating them. The CDR3 has 13 residues. CDR3 in amino acids: CATSGNSYNEQFF. Here the CDR3 DNA reads TGTGCCACCAGTGGCAACTCCTACAATGAGCAGTTCTTC.

This clonotype was detected only a few times. The V call is TRBV7-2, the J call TRBJ1-1; 7 nucleotides agree with TRBD1. Germline lookup yields CDR1 SGHTA and CDR2 FQGNSA. V lost 4 bases, J lost 4 bases, and 9 bases stayed unmatched. The CDR3 covers 15 residues. CDR3 coding DNA: TGTGCCAGCAGCTCCTGGACAGGAGGGATCACTGAAGCTTTCTTT. Amino acid sequence: CASSSWTGGITEAFF. Full variable domain (remainder filled in from reference TRBV7-2 and TRBJ1-1): GAGVSQSPSNKVTEKGKDVELRCDPISGHTALYWYRQSLGQGLEFLIYFQGNSAPDKSGLPSDRFSAERTGGSVSTLTIQRTQQEDSAVYLCASSSWTGGITEAFFGQGTRLTVV.

The V gene is TRBV6-6, the J gene TRBJ1-1; 9 bases are shared with TRBD1. The CDR3 is 12 amino acids. Germline lookup yields CDR1 MNHNY and CDR2 SVGAGI (reference sequence). DNA of the CDR3: TGTGTGTCCCCCGACAGGGGGACTGAAGCTTTCTTT. Translation: CVSPDRGTEAFF.

In this sample, this clonotype turned up many times. This chain links TRBV5-1 with TRBJ2-7, with 9 bases lining up with TRBD1. The V gene end was trimmed by 2 bases and the J gene end by 2 bases; junction bases not matched to a gene: 2. The CDR3 length is 14 residues. Germline V CDR1 and CDR2: SGHRS, YFSETQ. CDR3 amino acids: CASSFGQGTYEQYF. The CDR3 DNA is TGCGCCAGCAGCTTCGGACAGGGGACCTACGAGCAGTACTTC. Looking up the rest from reference TRBV5-1 and TRBJ2-7 gives the full variable domain: KAGVTQTPRYLIKTRGQQVTLSCSPISGHRSVSWYQQTPGQGLQFLFEYFSETQRNKGNFPGRFSGRQFSNSRSEMNVSTLELGDSALYLCASSFGQGTYEQYFGPGTRLTVT.

This clonotype was counted many times. This sequence joins TRBV9 and TRBJ2-7; no definite D call. The CDR3 is made up of 13 amino acids. V gave up 0 bases and J gave up 3 bases, with 7 bases separating them. Germline V gene lookup returns CDR1 SGDLS and CDR2 YYNGEE. CDR3 region: CASSVGKGYEQYF. The CDR3 DNA is TGTGCCAGCAGCGTAGGGAAGGGCTACGAGCAGTACTTC.

The chain employs TRBV5-1 and TRBJ2-2; D is possibly TRBD1 (5 bases). The germline V gene encodes CDR1 SGHRS and CDR2 YFSETQ. V lost 6 bases and J lost 0, with 15 bases in between. CDR3 length: 16 residues. CDR3 residues: CASNRGENTNTGELFF. In DNA form, the CDR3 reads TGCGCCAGCAATAGGGGCGAGAACACGAACACCGGGGAGCTGTTTTTT.

J is TRBJ2-5 and V is TRBV5-6, with 12 bases that match TRBD2. Germline CDR1 reads SGHDT; CDR2 reads YYEEEE. V lost 4 bases and J lost 5; bases outside the gene matches: 9. The CDR3 consists of 16 residues. This CDR3 is CASSALAGGPQETQYF. The CDR3 DNA reads as TGTGCCAGCAGCGCTCTAGCGGGAGGGCCACAGGAGACCCAGTACTTC. The whole variable domain, filled in from reference TRBV5-6 and TRBJ2-5, reads DAGVTQSPTHLIKTRGQQVTLRCSPKSGHDTVSWYQQALGQGPQFIFQYYEEEERQRGNFPDRFSGHQFPNYSSELNVNALLLGDSALYLCASSALAGGPQETQYFGPGTRLLVL.

This clonotype was seen repeatedly, ten times or more. V is TRBV6-6 and J is TRBJ1-2, with D possibly being TRBD1 (5 bases). V lost 8 bases and J 4 bases, leaving 14 bases between the germline ends. Per germline, CDR1 MNHNY and CDR2 SVGAGI (reference sequence). The length of the CDR3 is 13 residues. The CDR3 spells CASARGAGYGYTF. DNA for the CDR3: TGTGCCAGCGCACGCGGGGCTGGCTATGGCTACACCTTC.

This clonotype showed up many times. This chain links TRBV5-1 with TRBJ2-7; 7 bases map to TRBD2. Losses at the gene ends were 8 bases for V and 3 bases for J; bases not matched to a gene: 8. The CDR3 length is 13 residues. The germline V gene encodes CDR1 SGHRS and CDR2 YFSETQ. The CDR3 nucleotides are TGCGCCAGTCAAGGGACTACAAACTACGAGCAGTACTTC. Residues: CASQGTTNYEQYF.

This clonotype appeared many times. The V gene is TRBV7-2, the J gene TRBJ1-1; D not resolved. The germline CDR1 and CDR2 sequences are SGHTA and FQGNSA. The CDR3 totals 13 residues. V lost 3 bases and J lost 3, with 8 bases in between. In DNA, the CDR3 is TGTGCCAGCAGCTTCTACAGAGACACTGAAGCTTTCTTT. Protein product: CASSFYRDTEAFF.

This clonotype has at least ten counts. In nucleotides, the CDR3 is TGTGCCAGCAGCTTAATGGCCAGGGGTTCTGTTTCTGGGGCCAACGTCCTGACTTTC. Translation: CASSLMARGSVSGANVLTF. The chain links TRBV7-3 to TRBJ2-6; D is perhaps TRBD1 (6 bases). Germline V gene data show CDR1 as SGHTA and CDR2 as FQGTGA. The CDR3 is 19 amino acids. Trimming took 1 base from V and 1 from J, leaving 17 bases between them.

This clonotype has ten or more counts. This CDR3 is CASSPLPGSTVNYGYTF. In DNA, the CDR3 is TGCGCCAGCAGTCCGCTCCCCGGGTCGACAGTTAACTATGGCTACACCTTC. The chain uses TRBV5-1 and TRBJ1-2; the D gene is possibly TRBD1 (5 bases). The germline CDR1 and CDR2 sequences are SGHRS and YFSETQ. This CDR3 contains 17 residues. V lost 5 bases, J lost 1 base, and 21 bases lay in between.

This clonotype was recorded at least ten times. The chain employs TRBV5-1 and TRBJ1-2; 7 bases match TRBD1. Germline loops: CDR1 SGHRS, CDR2 YFSETQ. The CDR3 totals 12 residues. The V gene end was trimmed by 4 bases and the J gene end by 7 bases; junction bases not matched to a gene: 4. The chain's CDR3 is CASSTGEVGYTF. CDR3 nucleotides: TGCGCCAGCAGCACAGGGGAGGTTGGCTACACCTTC.

This clonotype was counted many times. The gene calls are TRBV6-6 and TRBJ1-5; 8 bases line up with TRBD1. Germline V CDR1 and CDR2: MNHNY, SVGAGI (reference sequence). This CDR3 comprises 15 residues. V dropped 5 bases and J dropped 0; count of bases not matched to a gene: 3. The CDR3 coding sequence is TGTGCCAGCAGTCTACAGGGGGGTAGCAATCAGCCCCAGCATTTT. Translating gives CASSLQGGSNQPQHF.

This clonotype was counted at least ten times. The chain carries TRBV7-3 and TRBJ2-6, with unresolved D. Germline-derived CDR1 and CDR2 are SGHTA and FQGTGA. CDR3 length: 19 residues. V dropped 0 bases and J dropped 0 bases, with 15 bases sitting between them. The CDR3 DNA reads as TGTGCCAGCAGCTTAACGCATCTGGGCGGAGACTCTGGGGCCAACGTCCTGACTTTC. Translated: CASSLTHLGGDSGANVLTF.

This clonotype was counted many times. The chain couples TRBV5-8 to TRBJ2-7; TRBD1 aligns across 10 bases. V lost 0 bases to trimming and J lost 7 bases; unmatched junction nucleotides: 13. Per germline, CDR1 SGHTS and CDR2 YDEGEE. This CDR3 is built from 17 residues. DNA for the CDR3: TGTGCCAGCAGCTTGGGCCTACCCGGGACAGGGGTCGGGGAGCAGTACTTC. It yields the protein CASSLGLPGTGVGEQYF.